These 2 T cell receptor beta chains originate from one sample sequenced in a study of CD4 T cells in relation to SARS-CoV-2 and coronaviruses. Generated by immunoSEQ multiplex PCR, the TCRdb table keeps only in-frame clones and is missing some. The sample records 35,000 or so clones, around 83% being singletons. These receptors' antigens are unknown. Sequencing was performed on naive CD4+ T cells from PBMCs, cultured in vitro. Subset meaning: naive CD4+ T cells isolated by negative enrichment. These receptors originate from an adult with COVID-19.

This chain uses TRBV9 with TRBJ2-1; D might be TRBD2 (6 bases). V was pared by 3 bases and J by 9 bases, with 16 bases between. The CDR3 has 14 amino acids. Germline lookup yields CDR1 SGDLS and CDR2 YYNGEE. CDR3: CASSAPLGGAEQFF. The CDR3 DNA sequence: TGTGCCAGCAGCGCCCCCCTCGGCGGGGCTGAGCAGTTCTTC.

The V call is TRBV18, the J call TRBJ2-2; a weak D match, TRBD2 (5 bases). CDR3 length: 16 residues. Germline V gene data show CDR1 as KGHSH and CDR2 as LQKENI. Deletions cut 0 bases from V and 4 bases from J, with 12 bases between. CDR3 protein: CASSPPAVRVTGELFF. CDR3 DNA sequence: TGTGCCAGCTCACCACCGGCAGTGCGGGTCACCGGGGAGCTGTTTTTT.